Below, 8 T cell receptor beta chains from the same sample are listed, as sequenced in a study of radiotherapy plus CTLA-4 blockade in lung cancer. TCRdb's table, derived via immunoSEQ multiplex PCR, lists solely in-frame clones and lacks some. The table shows about 110,000 clones, with over 65% occurring only once. The sequences come from peripheral blood, collected from a patient treated with radiotherapy plus ipilimumab. The receptors were gathered from a human donor with non-small cell lung cancer that progressed on radiotherapy plus ipilimumab. Some clones in this sample may be carry-over from other donors' samples.

V is TRBV7-8 and J is TRBJ2-1; 8 bases are shared with TRBD1. J was trimmed by 3 bases and V by 5 bases; bases with no gene match: 18. Germline CDR1 reads SGHVS; CDR2 reads FQNEAQ. The CDR3 is 19 amino acids. The CDR3 spells CASSPIYSIGDRSYNEQFF. DNA of the CDR3: TGTGCCAGCAGCCCGATTTACTCAATTGGGGACAGGAGCTACAATGAGCAGTTCTTC.

This chain links TRBV4-3 with TRBJ2-3; TRBD1 might be the D (5 bases). Germline V gives CDR1 LGHNA, CDR2 YSLEER. This CDR3 contains 17 residues. V lost 0 bases, J lost 1 base, and 14 bases lay in between. The CDR3 bases are TGCGCCAGCAGCCAAGAAAGTATGGCAGGGCGCACAGATACGCAGTATTTT. As protein: CASSQESMAGRTDTQYF.

This rearrangement joins TRBV5-1 to TRBJ2-3; 7 positions agree with TRBD1. Germline values: CDR1 SGHRS, CDR2 YFSETQ. Trimming removed 4 bases from V and 1 base from J; junction bases left unmatched: 3. This CDR3 comprises 14 residues. In DNA, the CDR3 is TGCGCCAGCAGCGTGCAGGGGGGCACAGATACGCAGTATTTT. Residues: CASSVQGGTDTQYF.

The chain has TRBV14 and TRBJ2-1, with TRBD2 matching over 14 bases. Trimming removed 3 bases from V and 6 bases from J; junction bases left unmatched: 4. CDR3 length: 16 amino acids. Germline-derived CDR1 and CDR2 are SGHDN and FVKESK. CDR3: CASSQPGLAGVNEQFF. As DNA, the CDR3 is TGTGCCAGCAGCCAGCCGGGACTAGCGGGGGTCAATGAGCAGTTCTTC.

The chain carries TRBV7-2 and TRBJ1-1; D not certain. Germline V lookup: CDR1 SGHTA, CDR2 FQGNSA. Trimming stripped 5 bases from V and 1 base from J, with 14 bases between. The CDR3 is made up of 15 amino acids. This CDR3 reads CASSPTKGANTEAFF. The CDR3 DNA is TGTGCCAGCAGCCCCACAAAGGGAGCGAACACTGAAGCTTTCTTT. The entire variable domain, with the rest obtained from reference TRBV7-2 and TRBJ1-1, is as follows: GAGVSQSPSNKVTEKGKDVELRCDPISGHTALYWYRQSLGQGLEFLIYFQGNSAPDKSGLPSDRFSAERTGGSVSTLTIQRTQQEDSAVYLCASSPTKGANTEAFFGQGTRLTVV.

This rearrangement joins TRBV5-4 to TRBJ1-6; weak D call: TRBD1 (6 bases). Germline-derived CDR1 and CDR2 are SGHNT and YYREEE (reference sequence). Trimming took 0 bases from V and 0 from J, leaving 13 bases between them. The CDR3 loop spans 18 amino acids. This chain's CDR3 is CASSLGGRGSSYNSPLHF. The CDR3 DNA reads TGTGCCAGCAGCTTGGGGGGAAGGGGGAGCTCCTATAATTCACCCCTCCACTTT.

This clone was found once. In DNA form, the CDR3 reads TGTGCCAGCAGCTTATCAGATGAGACCCAGTACTTC. It is translated as CASSLSDETQYF. The chain combines TRBV11-3 with TRBJ2-5, with D hard to call. The CDR3 extends over 12 amino acids. V lost 2 bases and J lost 5, with 6 bases in between. The germline V gene encodes CDR1 SGHNT and CDR2 YENEEA.

The J gene is TRBJ1-2, the V gene TRBV15, with 11 positions matching TRBD1. V was clipped by 5 bases and J by 3 bases; unmatched bases: 11. The CDR3 runs 17 residues. Germline CDR1 LNHNV, CDR2 YYDKDF (reference sequence). The CDR3 loop reads CATSSTRGQGAYYGYTF. CDR3 nucleotide sequence: TGTGCCACCAGCTCAACACGAGGACAGGGGGCTTACTATGGCTACACCTTC.